Listed below are T cell receptor beta chains from one sample, sequenced in a study of T cell responses to AZD1222 COVID-19 vaccine. Using immunoSEQ multiplex PCR, the repertoire was profiled, and TCRdb retains in-frame clones only, with some absent. The profile shows 150,000 to 160,000 clones, more than 85% of them singletons. Sequenced here: peripheral blood, sampled 28 days after the second AZD1222 dose. Source of these receptors: an adult who received the AZD1222 COVID-19 vaccine. CDR3s include the opening cysteine and the closing phenylalanine or tryptophan. The D gene is left open where the match is weak. Clone size is stated in some rows and not others, as once, few, many or a class when expanded.

D gene: TRBD2; clone size: once; J gene: TRBJ2-1; V gene: TRBV9; CDR3 length: 15; CDR3 DNA: TGTGCCAGCAGCGTAGGGTTAGCGGGACTCGATGAGCAGTTCTTC; CDR3 protein: CASSVGLAGLDEQFF
D gene: NA; clone size: NA; J gene: TRBJ2-5; V gene: TRBV25-1; CDR3 length: 12; CDR3 DNA: TGTGCCAGCAGTGATCCCCAAGAGACCCAGTACTTC; CDR3 protein: CASSDPQETQYF
D gene: TRBD1; clone size: NA; J gene: TRBJ1-2; V gene: TRBV2; CDR3 length: 13; CDR3 DNA: TGTGCCAGCCGCTCCGGGACAGGGGATGGCTACACCTTC; CDR3 protein: CASRSGTGDGYTF
D gene: NA; clone size: NA; J gene: TRBJ1-4; V gene: TRBV7-2; CDR3 length: 15; CDR3 DNA: TGTGCCAGCAGCTGGACACGTGCAACTAATGAAAAACTGTTTTTT; CDR3 protein: CASSWTRATNEKLFF
D gene: NA; clone size: NA; J gene: TRBJ1-1; V gene: TRBV30; CDR3 length: 12; CDR3 DNA: TGTGCTTGTGGTCGGGAGGCACCTGAAGCTTTCTTT; CDR3 protein: CACGREAPEAFF
D gene: NA; clone size: NA; J gene: TRBJ2-7; V gene: TRBV28; CDR3 length: 12; CDR3 DNA: TGTGCCAGCAGCCAATTCACCTACGAGCAGTACTTC; CDR3 protein: CASSQFTYEQYF
D gene: NA; clone size: NA; J gene: TRBJ1-2; V gene: TRBV5-1; CDR3 length: 15; CDR3 DNA: TGCGCCAGCAGCTTGGGCGGGCGACTTCGGTATGGCTACACCTTC; CDR3 protein: CASSLGGRLRYGYTF
D gene: NA; clone size: NA; J gene: TRBJ1-5; V gene: TRBV5-1; CDR3 length: 15; CDR3 DNA: TGCGCCAGCAGCTTGGACGGGTTTAGCAATCAGCCCCAGCATTTT; CDR3 protein: CASSLDGFSNQPQHF
D gene: TRBD1; clone size: NA; J gene: TRBJ1-5; V gene: TRBV2; CDR3 length: 12; CDR3 DNA: TGTGCCACCAGACAGGGCCTCGGGCCCCAGCATTTT; CDR3 protein: CATRQGLGPQHF
D gene: NA; clone size: NA; J gene: TRBJ2-7; V gene: TRBV11-2; CDR3 length: 12; CDR3 DNA: TGTGCCAGCAGCGGCAGGATGTACGAGCAGTACTTC; CDR3 protein: CASSGRMYEQYF
D gene: NA; clone size: NA; J gene: TRBJ2-7; V gene: TRBV7-6; CDR3 length: 15; CDR3 DNA: TGTGCCAGCAGCTTAGCACCCCCACTAGCTGACGAGCAGTACTTC; CDR3 protein: CASSLAPPLADEQYF